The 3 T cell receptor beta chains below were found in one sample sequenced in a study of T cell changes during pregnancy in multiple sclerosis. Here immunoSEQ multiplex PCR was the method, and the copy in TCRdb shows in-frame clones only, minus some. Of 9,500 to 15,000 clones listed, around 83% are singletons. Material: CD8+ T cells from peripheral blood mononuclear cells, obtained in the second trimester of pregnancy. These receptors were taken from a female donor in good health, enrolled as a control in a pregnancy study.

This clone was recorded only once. CDR3 sequence (DNA): TGTGCCAGCAGCTTCTACAGCTCCTACGAGCAGTACTTC. Protein: CASSFYSSYEQYF. The chain combines TRBV5-4 with TRBJ2-7; D remains ambiguous. This CDR3 contains 13 residues. Trimming took off 2 bases at V and 0 bases at J, with 6 bases between the two ends. In germline, CDR1 is SGHNT, CDR2 YYREEE (reference sequence). Based on the CDR3 plus reference TRBV5-4 and TRBJ2-7, the full variable domain is ETGVTQSPTHLIKTRGQQVTLRCSSQSGHNTVSWYQQALGQGPQFIFQYYREEENGRGNFPPRFSGLQFPNYSSELNVNALELDDSALYLCASSFYSSYEQYFGPGTRLTVT.

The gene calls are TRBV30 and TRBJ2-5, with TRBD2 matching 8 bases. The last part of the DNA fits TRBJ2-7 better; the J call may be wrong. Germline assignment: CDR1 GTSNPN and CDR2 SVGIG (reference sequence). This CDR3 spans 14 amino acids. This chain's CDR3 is CAWSVLAVGYEQYF. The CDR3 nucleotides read TGTGCCTGGAGTGTACTAGCGGTTGGGTACGAGCAGTACTTC.

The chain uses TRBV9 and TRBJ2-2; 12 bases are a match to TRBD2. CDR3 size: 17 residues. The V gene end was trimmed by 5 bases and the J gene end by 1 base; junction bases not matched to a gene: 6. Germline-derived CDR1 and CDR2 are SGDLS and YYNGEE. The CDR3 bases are TGTGCCAGCAGACCACTAGCGGGGGGCATGAACACCGGGGAGCTGTTTTTT. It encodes CASRPLAGGMNTGELFF.